This TCR beta chain was obtained from a study of blood T cell repertoires in COVID-19. Looking at the study overall: Donors in the United States, Italy and Spain gave samples during acute or convalescent COVID-19. PBMCs, B-cell-depleted T cells, or T cells provided the cDNA or gDNA that made up the material.

Per the authors' pipeline: Nucleated cell counts were estimated from reference gene primer amplification. Measured with immunoSEQ multiplex PCR; TCRdb has only the in-frame clones, and not every one. V, J and clone size are taken as reported in that table, and D and trimming were inferred from the DNA itself. The sample shows 100,000 to 150,000 clones, roughly 74% of them seen only once. The sequence came from a man aged 60 to 75 with acute or convalescent COVID-19. The sequencing sample was made of peripheral blood.

This chain's CDR3 is CAISESQWTGAHEQYF. For the CDR3, the DNA is TGTGCCATCAGTGAGTCTCAGTGGACAGGGGCACACGAGCAGTACTTC. The chain joins TRBV10-3 to TRBJ2-7, with 9 bases matching TRBD1. V trimming: 0 bases; J trimming: 5 bases; junction bases outside the gene matches: 8. The CDR3 extends over 16 amino acids. Germline V CDR1 and CDR2: ENHRY, SYGVKD.